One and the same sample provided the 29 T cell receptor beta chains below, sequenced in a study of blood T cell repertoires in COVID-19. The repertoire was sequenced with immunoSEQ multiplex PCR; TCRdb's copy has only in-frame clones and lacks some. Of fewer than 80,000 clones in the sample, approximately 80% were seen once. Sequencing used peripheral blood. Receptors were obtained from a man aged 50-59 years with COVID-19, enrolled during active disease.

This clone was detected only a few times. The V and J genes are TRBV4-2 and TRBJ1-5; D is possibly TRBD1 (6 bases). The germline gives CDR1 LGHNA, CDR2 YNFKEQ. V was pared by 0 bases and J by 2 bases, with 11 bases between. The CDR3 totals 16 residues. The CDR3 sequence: CASSQDGTQGNQPQHF. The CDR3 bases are TGTGCCAGCAGCCAAGATGGGACACAGGGCAATCAGCCCCAGCATTTT.

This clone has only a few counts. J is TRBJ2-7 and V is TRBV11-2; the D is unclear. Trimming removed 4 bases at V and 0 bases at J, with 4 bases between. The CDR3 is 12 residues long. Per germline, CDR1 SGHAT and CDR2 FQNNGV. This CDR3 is CASSSSSYEQYF. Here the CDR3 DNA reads TGTGCCAGCAGCTCCAGCTCCTACGAGCAGTACTTC.

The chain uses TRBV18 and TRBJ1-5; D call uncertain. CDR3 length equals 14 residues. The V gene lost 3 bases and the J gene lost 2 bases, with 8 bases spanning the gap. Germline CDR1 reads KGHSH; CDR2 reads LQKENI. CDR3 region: CASSPDSGNQPQHF. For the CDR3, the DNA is TGTGCCAGCTCACCCGACTCGGGCAATCAGCCCCAGCATTTT.

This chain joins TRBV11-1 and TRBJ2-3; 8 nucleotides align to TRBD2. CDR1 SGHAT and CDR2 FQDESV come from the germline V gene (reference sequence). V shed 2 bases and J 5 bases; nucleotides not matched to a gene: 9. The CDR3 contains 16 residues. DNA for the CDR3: TGTGCCAGCAGCTTATCTTCGGGGGGGCGTGGAGATACGCAGTATTTT. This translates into CASSLSSGGRGDTQYF.

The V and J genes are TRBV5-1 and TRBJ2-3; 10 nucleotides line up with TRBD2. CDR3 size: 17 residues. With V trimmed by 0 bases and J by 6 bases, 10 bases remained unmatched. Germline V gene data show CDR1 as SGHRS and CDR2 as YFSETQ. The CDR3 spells CASSLASIAGGGDTQYF. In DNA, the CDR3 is TGCGCCAGCAGCTTGGCCTCTATAGCGGGGGGCGGGGATACGCAGTATTTT.

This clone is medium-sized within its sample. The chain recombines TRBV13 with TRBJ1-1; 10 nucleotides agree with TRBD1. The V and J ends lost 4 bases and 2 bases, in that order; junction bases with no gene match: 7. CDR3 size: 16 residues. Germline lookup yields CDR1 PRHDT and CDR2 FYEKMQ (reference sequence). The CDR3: CASSSRDRGSNTEAFF. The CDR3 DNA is TGTGCCAGCAGCTCCCGGGACAGGGGTTCTAACACTGAAGCTTTCTTT.

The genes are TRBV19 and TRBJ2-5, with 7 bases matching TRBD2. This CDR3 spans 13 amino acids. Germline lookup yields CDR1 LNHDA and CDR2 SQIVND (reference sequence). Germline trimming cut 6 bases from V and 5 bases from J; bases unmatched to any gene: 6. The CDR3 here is CASSRAGKETQYF. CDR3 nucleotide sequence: TGTGCCAGTAGCCGAGCGGGGAAGGAGACCCAGTACTTC. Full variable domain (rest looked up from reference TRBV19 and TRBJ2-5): DGGITQSPKYLFRKEGQNVTLSCEQNLNHDAMYWYRQDPGQGLRLIYYSQIVNDFQKGDIAEGYSVSREKKESFPLTVTSAQKNPTAFYLCASSRAGKETQYFGPGTRLLVL.

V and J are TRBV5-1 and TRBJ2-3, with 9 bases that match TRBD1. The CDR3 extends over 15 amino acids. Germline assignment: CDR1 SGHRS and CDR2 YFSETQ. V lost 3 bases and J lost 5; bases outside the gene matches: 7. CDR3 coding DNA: TGCGCCAGCAGCTCCGGGACAGGGTTAGGAGATACGCAGTATTTT. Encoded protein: CASSSGTGLGDTQYF.

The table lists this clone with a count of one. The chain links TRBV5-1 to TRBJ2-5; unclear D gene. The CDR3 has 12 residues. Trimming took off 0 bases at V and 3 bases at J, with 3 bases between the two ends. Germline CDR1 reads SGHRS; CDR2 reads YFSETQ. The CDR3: CASSLGEETQYF. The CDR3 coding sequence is TGCGCCAGCAGCTTGGGAGAAGAGACCCAGTACTTC.

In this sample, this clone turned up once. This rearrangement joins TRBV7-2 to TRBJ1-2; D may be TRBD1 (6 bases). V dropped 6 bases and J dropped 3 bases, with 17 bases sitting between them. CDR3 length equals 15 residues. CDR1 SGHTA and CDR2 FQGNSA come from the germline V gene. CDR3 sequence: CASSKWDTVDYGYTF. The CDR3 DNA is TGTGCCAGCAGTAAATGGGACACCGTGGACTATGGCTACACCTTC.

The CDR3 loop reads CASSVVPRARSYNEQFF. The CDR3 DNA follows: TGTGCCAGCAGCGTAGTACCCAGGGCGCGCTCCTACAATGAGCAGTTCTTC. The rearrangement links TRBV9 to TRBJ2-1; TRBD1 might be the D (5 bases). This CDR3 has 17 residues. The ends were cut back, 0 bases at V and 0 bases at J, with 13 bases in the middle. Germline V gene sequence: CDR1 SGDLS, CDR2 YYNGEE.

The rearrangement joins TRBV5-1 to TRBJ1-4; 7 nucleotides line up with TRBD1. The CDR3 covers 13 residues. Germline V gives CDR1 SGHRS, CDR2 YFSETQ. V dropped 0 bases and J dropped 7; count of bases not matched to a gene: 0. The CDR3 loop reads CASSLGQGEKLFF. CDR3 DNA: TGCGCCAGCAGCTTGGGACAGGGTGAAAAACTGTTTTTT.

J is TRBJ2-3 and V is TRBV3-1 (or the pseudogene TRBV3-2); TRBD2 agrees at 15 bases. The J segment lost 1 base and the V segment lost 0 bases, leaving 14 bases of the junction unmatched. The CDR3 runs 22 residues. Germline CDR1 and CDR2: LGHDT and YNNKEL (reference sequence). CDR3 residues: CASSQEPRTSGGATLGTDTQYF. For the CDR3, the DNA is TGTGCCAGCAGCCAAGAACCCAGGACTAGCGGGGGGGCCACGTTAGGCACAGATACGCAGTATTTT.

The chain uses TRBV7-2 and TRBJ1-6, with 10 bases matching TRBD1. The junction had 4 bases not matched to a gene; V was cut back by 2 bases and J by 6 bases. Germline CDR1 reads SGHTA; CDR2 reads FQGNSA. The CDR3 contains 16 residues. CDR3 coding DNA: TGTGCCAGCAGCTTAAGGACAGGGGGTGGTAATTCACCCCTCCACTTT. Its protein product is CASSLRTGGGNSPLHF.

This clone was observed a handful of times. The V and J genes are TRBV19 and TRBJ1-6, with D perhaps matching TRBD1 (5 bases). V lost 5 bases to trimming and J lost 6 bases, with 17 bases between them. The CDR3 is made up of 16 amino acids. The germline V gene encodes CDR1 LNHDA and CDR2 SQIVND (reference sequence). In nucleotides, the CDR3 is TGTGCCAGTAGTGTGGGACTGACATCTACTAATTCACCCCTCCACTTT. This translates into CASSVGLTSTNSPLHF.

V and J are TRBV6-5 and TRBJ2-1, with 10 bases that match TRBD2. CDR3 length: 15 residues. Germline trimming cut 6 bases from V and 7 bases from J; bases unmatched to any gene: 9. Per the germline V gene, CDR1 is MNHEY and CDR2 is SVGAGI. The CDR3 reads CASRSLAGASNEQFF. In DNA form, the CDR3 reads TGTGCCAGCAGGTCGCTAGCGGGGGCCTCTAATGAGCAGTTCTTC.

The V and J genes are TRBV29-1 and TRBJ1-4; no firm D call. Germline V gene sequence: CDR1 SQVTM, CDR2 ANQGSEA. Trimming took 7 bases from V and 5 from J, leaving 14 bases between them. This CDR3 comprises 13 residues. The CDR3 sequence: CSGRPGVNEKLFF. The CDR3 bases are TGCAGCGGGCGCCCGGGAGTGAATGAAAAACTGTTTTTT.

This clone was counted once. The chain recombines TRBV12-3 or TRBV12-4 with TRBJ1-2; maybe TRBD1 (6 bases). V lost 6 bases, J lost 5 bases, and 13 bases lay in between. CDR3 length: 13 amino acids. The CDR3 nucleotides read TGTGCCAGCAGGTCCACAGGGAAATATGGCTACACCTTC. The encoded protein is CASRSTGKYGYTF.

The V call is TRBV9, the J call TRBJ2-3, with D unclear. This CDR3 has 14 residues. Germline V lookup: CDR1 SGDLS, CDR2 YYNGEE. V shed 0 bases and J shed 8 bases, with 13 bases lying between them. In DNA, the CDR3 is TGTGCCAGCAGCGTAGATTTTATGTCAGGTACGCAGTATTTT. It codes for CASSVDFMSGTQYF.

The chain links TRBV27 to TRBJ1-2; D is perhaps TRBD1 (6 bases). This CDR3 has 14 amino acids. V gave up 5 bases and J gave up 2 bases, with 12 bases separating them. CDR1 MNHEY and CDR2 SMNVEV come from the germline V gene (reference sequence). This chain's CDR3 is CASSIATGNYGYTF. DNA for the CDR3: TGTGCCAGCAGTATTGCCACAGGGAACTATGGCTACACCTTC.

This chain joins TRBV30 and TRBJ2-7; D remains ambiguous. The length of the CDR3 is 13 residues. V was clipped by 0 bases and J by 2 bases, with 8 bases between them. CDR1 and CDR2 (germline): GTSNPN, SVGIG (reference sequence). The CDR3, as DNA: TGTGCCTGGAGTGTCGAGGTTCCCTACGAGCAGTACTTC. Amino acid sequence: CAWSVEVPYEQYF.

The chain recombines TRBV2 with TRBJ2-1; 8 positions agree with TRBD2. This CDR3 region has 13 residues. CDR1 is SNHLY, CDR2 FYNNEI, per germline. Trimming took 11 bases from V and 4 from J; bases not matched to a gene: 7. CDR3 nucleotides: TGTGCCTGGACTAGCAGAAATTACAATGAGCAGTTCTTC. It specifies CAWTSRNYNEQFF.

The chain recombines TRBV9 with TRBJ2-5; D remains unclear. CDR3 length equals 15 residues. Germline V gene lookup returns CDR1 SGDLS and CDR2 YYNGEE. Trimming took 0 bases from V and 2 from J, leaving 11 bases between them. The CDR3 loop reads CASSVGGRSQETQYF. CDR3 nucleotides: TGTGCCAGCAGCGTAGGTGGTCGTAGTCAAGAGACCCAGTACTTC.

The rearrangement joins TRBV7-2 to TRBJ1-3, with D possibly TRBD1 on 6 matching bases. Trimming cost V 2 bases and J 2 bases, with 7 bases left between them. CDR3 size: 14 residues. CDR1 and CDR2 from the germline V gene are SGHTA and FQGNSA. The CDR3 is CASSLNRAGNTIYF. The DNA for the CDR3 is TGTGCCAGCAGCTTAAACAGGGCTGGAAACACCATATATTTT.

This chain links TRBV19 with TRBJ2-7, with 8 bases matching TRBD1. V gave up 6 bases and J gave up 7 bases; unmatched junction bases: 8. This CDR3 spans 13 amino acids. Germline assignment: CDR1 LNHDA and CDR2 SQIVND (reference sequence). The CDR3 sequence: CASRTTGVGEQYF. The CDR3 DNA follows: TGTGCCAGTAGAACGACAGGGGTGGGTGAGCAGTACTTC.

CDR3 loop: CASSHLAGGYNEQFF. CDR3 in DNA: TGCGCCAGCAGCCACCTAGCGGGGGGCTACAATGAGCAGTTCTTC. This chain connects TRBV4-1 to TRBJ2-1; 11 nucleotides match TRBD2. V dropped 3 bases and J dropped 3; count of bases not matched to a gene: 1. This CDR3 comprises 15 residues. Looked up from germline, CDR1 is MGHRA and CDR2 is YSYEKL.

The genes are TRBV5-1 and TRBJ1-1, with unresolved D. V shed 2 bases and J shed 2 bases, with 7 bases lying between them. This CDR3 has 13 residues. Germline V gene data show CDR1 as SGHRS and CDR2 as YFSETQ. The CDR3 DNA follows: TGCGCCAGCAGCTTCAATAGTAACACTGAAGCTTTCTTT. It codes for CASSFNSNTEAFF.

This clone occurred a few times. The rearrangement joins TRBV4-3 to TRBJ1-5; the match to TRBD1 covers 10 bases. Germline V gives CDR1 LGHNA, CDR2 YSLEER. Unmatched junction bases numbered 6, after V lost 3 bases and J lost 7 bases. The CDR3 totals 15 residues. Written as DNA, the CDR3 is TGCGCCAGCAGCCATGGGACAGGGGTAGGGCAGCCCCAGCATTTT. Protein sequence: CASSHGTGVGQPQHF.

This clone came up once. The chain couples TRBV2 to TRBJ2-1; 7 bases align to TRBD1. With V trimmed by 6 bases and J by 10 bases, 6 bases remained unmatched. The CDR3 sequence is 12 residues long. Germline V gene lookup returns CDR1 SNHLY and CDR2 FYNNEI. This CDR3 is CASRSQGQEQFF. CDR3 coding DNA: TGTGCCAGCAGGTCACAGGGGCAGGAGCAGTTCTTC.